This is a list of T cell receptor beta chains from one sample in a study of blood T cells in healthy people across ages. One entry per CDR3 protein, called by TCRdb with MiXCR from the 5' RACE reads. The sample carries 1.5 million to 2 million distinct CDR3 sequences, 40% to 55% recorded once. The specimen was blood. All receptors come from a woman aged 40 to 55 in good health. The CDR3 runs from the conserved cysteine through the conserved F or W. A D gene is named only where the DNA matches it firmly. Expanded clones get a size class; other rows say once, few or many, or leave the size out.

CASSALVGYGYTF,TGTGCCAGCAGCGCCTTGGTGGGATATGGCTACACCTTC,TRBJ1-2,13,NA,TRBV3-1,few
CASSLDGGAADTQYF,TGTGCCAGCAGCTTAGACGGGGGGGCGGCAGATACGCAGTATTTT,TRBJ2-3,15,TRBD2,TRBV7-2,few
CASSLGRRFF,TGTGCCAGCAGCTTAGGTCGGCGGTTCTTC,TRBJ2-1,10,NA,TRBV7-9,NA
CASSQAGGQVYEQYF,TGCGCCAGCAGCCAAGCCGGAGGACAGGTTTACGAGCAGTACTTC,TRBJ2-7,15,TRBD1,TRBV4-3,NA
CASSSGDNLMNEQFF,TGTGCCAGTAGTTCGGGGGACAATTTAATGAATGAGCAGTTCTTC,TRBJ2-1,15,NA,TRBV12-3/TRBV12-4,once
CASIDGSYNSPLHF,TGTGCCAGCATTGATGGGTCCTATAATTCACCCCTCCACTTT,TRBJ1-6,14,NA,TRBV28,NA
CSAGEGLADTSVTYEQYF,TGCAGTGCTGGAGAGGGACTAGCGGATACCAGTGTCACCTACGAGCAGTACTTC,TRBJ2-7,18,TRBD2,TRBV20-1,NA
CASSQTMARVSNKEQFF,TGTGCCAGCAGCCAAACCATGGCCAGGGTGTCGAACAAGGAGCAGTTCTTC,TRBJ2-1,17,NA,TRBV4-2,NA
CASSYTPRDEQFF,TGTGCCAGCAGTTACACCCCTAGGGATGAGCAGTTCTTC,TRBJ2-1,13,NA,TRBV6-5,few
CSVGPTGIWTDTQYF,TGCAGCGTTGGGCCAACAGGGATTTGGACAGATACGCAGTATTTT,TRBJ2-3,15,NA,TRBV29-1,NA
CASNDGQETQYF,TGTGCCAGCAATGACGGCCAAGAGACCCAGTACTTC,TRBJ2-5,12,NA,TRBV11-2,NA
CASSYSSRSSGNTIYF,TGTGCCAGCAGTTACTCCAGCCGAAGCTCTGGAAACACCATATATTTT,TRBJ1-3,16,NA,TRBV6-5,NA
CASSSPDSADTQYF,TGTGCCAGCAGCTCCCCTGATAGTGCTGATACGCAGTATTTT,TRBJ2-3,14,NA,TRBV7-9,NA
CASSQEVWHEQYF,TGCGCCAGCAGCCAAGAGGTATGGCATGAGCAGTACTTC,TRBJ2-5,13,NA,TRBV4-3,NA
CASSIPGQSNTEAFF,TGTGCCAGCAGTATCCCGGGACAGTCGAACACTGAAGCTTTCTTT,TRBJ1-1,15,TRBD1,TRBV6-5,once
CASSPQPGGAGANVLTF,TGTGCCAGCAGCCCCCAACCAGGGGGAGCTGGGGCCAACGTCCTGACTTTC,TRBJ2-6,17,TRBD1,TRBV9,NA
CSASFQGYEQYF,TGCAGTGCTAGCTTTCAGGGCTACGAGCAGTACTTC,TRBJ2-7,12,NA,TRBV20-1,NA
CASSLRGDRNEQFF,TGTGCCAGCAGTTTAAGGGGGGACCGCAATGAGCAGTTCTTC,TRBJ2-1,14,NA,TRBV12-3/TRBV12-4,few
CASRQIKSGNQPQHF,TGTGCCAGCCGACAGATTAAATCGGGCAATCAGCCCCAGCATTTT,TRBJ1-5,15,NA,TRBV27,NA
CASSSPRLAGGDEQFF,TGTGCCAGCAGCTCCCCACGACTAGCGGGGGGTGATGAGCAGTTCTTC,TRBJ2-1,16,TRBD2,TRBV13,few
CASSPWTGILHF,TGTGCCAGCAGTCCCTGGACAGGGATCCTCCACTTT,TRBJ1-6,12,TRBD1,TRBV12-3/TRBV12-4,NA
CACSLGLGYGTDTQYF,TGTGCCTGCAGCTTAGGCTTGGGGTACGGCACAGATACGCAGTATTTT,TRBJ2-3,16,NA,TRBV7-2,NA
CASSDVRGAEPFF,TGTGCCAGCAGTGACGTGAGGGGGGCTGAACCTTTCTTT,TRBJ1-1,13,NA,TRBV6-6,NA